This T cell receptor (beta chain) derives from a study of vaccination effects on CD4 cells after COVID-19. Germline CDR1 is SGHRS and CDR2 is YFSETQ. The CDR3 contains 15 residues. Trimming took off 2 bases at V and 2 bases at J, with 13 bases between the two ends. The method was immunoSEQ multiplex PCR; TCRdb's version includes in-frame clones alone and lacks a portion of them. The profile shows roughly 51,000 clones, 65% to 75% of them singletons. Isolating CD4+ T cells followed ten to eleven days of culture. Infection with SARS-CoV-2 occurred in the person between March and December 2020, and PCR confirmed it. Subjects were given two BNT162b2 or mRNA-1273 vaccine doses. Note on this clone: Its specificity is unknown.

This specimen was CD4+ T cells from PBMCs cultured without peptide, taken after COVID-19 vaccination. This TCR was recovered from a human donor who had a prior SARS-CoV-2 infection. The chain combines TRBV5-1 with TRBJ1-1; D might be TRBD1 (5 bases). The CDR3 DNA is TGCGCCAGCAGCTTCGGACCCGGGGGAAACACTGAAGCTTTCTTT. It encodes CASSFGPGGNTEAFF.